The following is a T cell receptor (beta chain) sequence with its context. The antigen remains undetermined. This sample is drawn from a study of identical twins. Germline loops: CDR1 DFQATT, CDR2 SNEGSKA (reference sequence). V was clipped by 5 bases and J by 7 bases; unmatched bases: 6. The CDR3 spans 12 residues. After template switching added a universal primer site, the resulting cDNA carried unique molecular identifiers. MiXCR was run by TCRdb on the 5' RACE reads, yielding one entry per CDR3 protein. The table has hundreds of thousands of distinct CDR3 sequences, over 15% seen once; the top ten hold about an eighth. Each donor (without exception) was a healthy Caucasian. Findings and caveats of the study: For cord blood, abundant beta clonotypes had fewer insertions, unlike memory repertoires, which showed none.

The same specimen was also included in a second study, on T cells expressing NK-cell markers. This second report adds: Each of a handful of donors carried dominant NKG2C+ clonotypes accounting for about 1.0-7.5% of CD8+ T cells.

The sequenced sample was PBMCs. The chain links TRBV20-1 to TRBJ2-3; 7 bases are a match to TRBD2. The TCR comes from a woman aged 18-29 years in good health. CDR3: CSAGRLAHTQYF. CDR3 DNA: TGCAGTGCTGGTAGACTAGCACATACGCAGTATTTT.